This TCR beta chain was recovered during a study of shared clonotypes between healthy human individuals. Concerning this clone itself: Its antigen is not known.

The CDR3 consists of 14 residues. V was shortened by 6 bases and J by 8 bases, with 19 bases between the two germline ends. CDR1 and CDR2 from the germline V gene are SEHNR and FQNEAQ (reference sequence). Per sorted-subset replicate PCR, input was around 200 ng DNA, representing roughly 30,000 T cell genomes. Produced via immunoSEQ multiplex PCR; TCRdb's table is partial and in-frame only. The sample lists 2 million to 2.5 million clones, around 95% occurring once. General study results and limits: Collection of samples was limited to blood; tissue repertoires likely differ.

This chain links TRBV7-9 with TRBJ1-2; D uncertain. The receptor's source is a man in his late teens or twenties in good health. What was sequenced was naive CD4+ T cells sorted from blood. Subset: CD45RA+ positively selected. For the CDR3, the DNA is TGTGCCAGCAGACTCGCAGCTTCCCCGCACGGCTACACCTTC. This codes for CASRLAASPHGYTF.